This passage covers 10 T cell receptor beta chains from one sample sequenced in a study of T-cell memory formation after mild COVID-19. Via MiXCR, TCRdb re-called the 5' RACE reads, giving one row per CDR3 protein. Of about 350,000 distinct CDR3 sequences in the sample, 28% were seen once. The specimen sequenced was PBMCs or a T cell subset sorted from them (not recorded which). The receptors shown here come from an adult woman who had mild COVID-19 (a few samples of this study predate the infection). Cell type and time point are not known.

The chain joins TRBV12-3 or TRBV12-4 to TRBJ2-5, with 10 bases matching TRBD2. The V gene end was trimmed by 4 bases and the J gene end by 1 base; junction bases not matched to a gene: 0. This CDR3 region has 14 residues. The CDR3 DNA reads TGTGCCAGCAGTTCTAGCGGGAGCCAAGAGACCCAGTACTTC. It encodes CASSSSGSQETQYF.

The rearrangement links TRBV28 to TRBJ2-5; TRBD1 matches at 7 bases. Germline V CDR1 and CDR2: MDHEN, SYDVKM. Germline trimming cut 5 bases from V and 1 base from J; bases unmatched to any gene: 7. The CDR3 runs to 15 residues. This CDR3 is CASSPGTAAQETQYF. CDR3 coding DNA: TGTGCCAGCAGTCCCGGGACAGCAGCCCAAGAGACCCAGTACTTC.

This clonotype was recorded at least ten times. V usage is TRBV24-1 and J usage is TRBJ2-2; TRBD1 aligns across 10 bases. Germline V gives CDR1 KGHDR, CDR2 SFDVKD. After removal of 4 bases from V and 0 bases from J, the junction contained 4 bases not matched to a gene. The CDR3 extends over 17 amino acids. CDR3 protein: CATSDPGTGANTGELFF. The CDR3 region has the DNA TGTGCCACCAGTGACCCCGGGACAGGGGCGAACACCGGGGAGCTGTTTTTT.

In this sample, this clonotype turned up a few times. This sequence joins TRBV5-1 and TRBJ2-3, with a possible D match to TRBD1 (6 bases). The CDR3 spans 14 residues. Germline V gives CDR1 SGHRS, CDR2 YFSETQ. Trimming took off 4 bases at V and 2 bases at J, with 11 bases between the two ends. Written as DNA, the CDR3 is TGCGCCAGCAGCCTCGGACAGTACACAGATACGCAGTATTTT. Amino acid sequence: CASSLGQYTDTQYF.

The chain uses TRBV12-3 or TRBV12-4 and TRBJ1-2; 7 bases are shared with TRBD1. This CDR3 has 16 residues. Trimming at V came to 3 bases and at J to 8 bases, leaving 15 bases not matched to a gene. CDR3 bases: TGTGCCAGCAGTTTCGGGACAGAGGCCCTCACATACGGCTACACCTTC. It encodes CASSFGTEALTYGYTF.

This clonotype was detected a few times. The chain joins TRBV18 to TRBJ2-1, with 8 positions matching TRBD2. The CDR3 length is 15 residues. The V gene end was trimmed by 5 bases and the J gene end by 6 bases; junction bases not matched to a gene: 9. Germline values: CDR1 KGHSH, CDR2 LQKENI. The CDR3 coding sequence is TGTGCCAGCTCAGGCTCGGGACTAGTTCGCAATGAGCAGTTCTTC. Translated: CASSGSGLVRNEQFF.

This clonotype has a handful of counts. A much bigger clone sits one base away, suggesting this may be a read error. The chain recombines TRBV3-1 with TRBJ2-3, with a weak D call TRBD2 (6 bases). The CDR3 contains 13 residues. The germline CDR1 and CDR2 sequences are LGHDT and YNNKEL (reference sequence). V was pared by 5 bases and J by 4 bases, with 10 bases between. The chain's CDR3 is CASSSSSADTQYF. The CDR3 DNA reads TGTGCCAGCAGCTCCTCTAGCGCAGATACGCAGTATTTT.

The rearrangement links TRBV4-2 to TRBJ2-3; 11 positions match TRBD1. Germline lookup yields CDR1 LGHNA and CDR2 YNFKEQ. V was clipped by 4 bases and J by 6 bases; unmatched bases: 15. CDR3 length: 18 amino acids. The CDR3 bases are TGTGCCAGCAGCCGGACAGGGGGCAATCAGTTCGCATGGGATACGCAGTATTTT. It encodes CASSRTGGNQFAWDTQYF.

This clonotype was counted a few times. This chain uses TRBV12-3 or TRBV12-4 with TRBJ1-5; 7 nucleotides match TRBD1. V shed 5 bases and J 4 bases; nucleotides not matched to a gene: 2. The CDR3 is 13 amino acids. CDR3 region: CASSPQGNQPQHF. CDR3 bases: TGTGCCAGCAGTCCACAGGGGAATCAGCCCCAGCATTTT.

The chain uses TRBV7-9 and TRBJ2-1; D gene unclear. The germline V gene encodes CDR1 SEHNR and CDR2 FQNEAQ (reference sequence). Trimming left V 5 bases short and J 5 bases short, with 13 bases between. This CDR3 is 14 amino acids long. The CDR3 DNA follows: TGTGCCAGCAGCATCACCCGGGTCCACAATGAGCAGTTCTTC. It encodes CASSITRVHNEQFF.